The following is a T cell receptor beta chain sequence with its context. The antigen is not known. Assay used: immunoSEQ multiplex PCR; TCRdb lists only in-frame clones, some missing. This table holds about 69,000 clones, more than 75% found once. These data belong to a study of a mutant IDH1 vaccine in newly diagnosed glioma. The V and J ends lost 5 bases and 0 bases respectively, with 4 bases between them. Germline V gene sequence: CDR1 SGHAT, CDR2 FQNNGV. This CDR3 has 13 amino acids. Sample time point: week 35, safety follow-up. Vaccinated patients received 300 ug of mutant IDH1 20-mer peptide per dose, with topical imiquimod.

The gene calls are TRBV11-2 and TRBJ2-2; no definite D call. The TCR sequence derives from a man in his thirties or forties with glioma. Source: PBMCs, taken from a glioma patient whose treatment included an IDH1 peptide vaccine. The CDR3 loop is CASSGANTGELFF. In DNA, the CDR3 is TGTGCCAGCAGCGGGGCGAACACCGGGGAGCTGTTTTTT.